A single T cell receptor (beta chain) is shown here with its context. Antigen specificity is unknown. The record originates from a study of T cell responses to AZD1222 COVID-19 vaccine. Repertoires were generated with immunoSEQ multiplex PCR, while TCRdb's copy carries only in-frame clones and drops some. The table shows roughly 77,000 clones, with 92% occurring only once. Study observations and caveats: Breadth and depth of Spike-specific TCRs rose after two AZD1222 doses. Possibly, clonal diversity was underestimated; donors were largely white British and included more females. Unmutated variant regions reportedly attract nearly half of all spike-specific TCRs. No repertoire was sampled before or during the peak T cell response, only after it.

This CDR3 is built from 13 residues. The V and J ends lost 0 bases and 5 bases respectively, with 5 bases between them. Germline V gives CDR1 MNHNY, CDR2 SVGAGI (reference sequence). This specimen was peripheral blood, taken 28 days after the second AZD1222 dose. The rearrangement links TRBV6-6 to TRBJ1-5, with D unclear. The sequence came from an adult who received the AZD1222 COVID-19 vaccine. In DNA, the CDR3 is TGTGCCAGCAGTTACTCGCGCGATCAGCCCCAGCATTTT. It codes for CASSYSRDQPQHF.